These 23 T cell receptor beta chains came from one sample sequenced in a study of tumor and adjacent non-tumor tissue in lung cancer listed by TCRdb under 2018. The protocol used for the library was multiplex PCR. TCRdb records Illumina HiSeq 2500 as the sequencer. Following protocols modified from ARM-PCR, the researchers constructed TCRbeta libraries through three rounds of nested PCR with primers (Table S4). TCRdb reworked the public reads: Q25 trimming with fastp, MiXCR clone assembly, productive beta chains retained. Rows with a matching CDR3 protein are joined into one entry that keeps the most common DNA and genes. This sample lists about 100,000 distinct CDR3 sequences; about 60% were detected once. The ten largest account for roughly 19% of the sample. RNA was isolated from bulk, unsorted tissue, and RNA quality was assessed with a NanoDrop ND-1000 and an Agilent 2100. The normal lung samples consisted of distant non-tumor tissue collected more than 3 cm from the tumor edge.

Sequencing used distant non-tumor lung tissue. These receptors all come from a young man with non-small cell lung cancer.

Regarding this clonotype: A much larger clone lies a single base off, so this may be a read error. This CDR3 is CANSQPTGAGETQYF. The CDR3 nucleotides read TGCGCCAACAGCCAGCCTACAGGGGCGGGGGAGACCCAGTACTTC. The genes are TRBV4-1 and TRBJ2-5; weak D call: TRBD1 (7 bases). The CDR3 has 15 amino acids. The germline CDR1 and CDR2 sequences are MGHRA and YSYEKL.

Comment on this clonotype: The CDR3 ends on some other residue instead of the conserved phenylalanine or tryptophan, so this is likely a read error. This chain connects TRBV6-2 or TRBV6-3 to TRBJ1-5; 11 bases line up with TRBD1. Germline CDR1 reads MNHEY; CDR2 reads SVGEGT. Losses at the gene ends were 4 bases for V and 11 bases for J; bases not matched to a gene: 7. The CDR3 contains 14 residues. CDR3 nucleotide sequence: TGTGCCAGCAGTTCGGGACAGGGGGTACAGTCCCAGCATTCT. Translating it yields CASSSGQGVQSQHS.

About this clonotype itself: Mismatch with germline at one junction end may stem from a read error. The V call is TRBV6-5, the J call TRBJ1-1; 8 nucleotides align to TRBD1. The V gene's germline CDR1 is MNHEY and CDR2 SVGAGI. The CDR3 sequence is 14 residues long. This CDR3 is CTSSSQNLQGVAFF. The CDR3 nucleotides read TGTACCAGCAGTTCACAAAACCTACAGGGGGTGGCTTTCTTC.

This clonotype was detected only a few times. Germline and junction disagree at one end, which may indicate a read error. The chain couples TRBV28 to TRBJ1-2; unclear D gene. The CDR3 is made up of 15 amino acids. CDR1 and CDR2 from the germline V gene are MDHEN and SYDVKM. The CDR3 nucleotides read TGTGGCAGCAGTTCGGTTAGATTCACCGGGTATGGCTACACCTTC. This sequence encodes CGSSSVRFTGYGYTF.

For this clonotype: One end of the junction is discordant with germline, which a read error may explain. V gene TRBV20-1 combines with J gene TRBJ2-5; TRBD2 is a possible D gene (5 bases). The CDR3 runs to 12 residues. CDR1 and CDR2 (germline): DFQATT, SNEGSKA (reference sequence). The DNA for the CDR3 is TGTAATGGAGGCCCAACACAAGAGACCCAGAACTTC. This gives the protein CNGGPTQETQNF.

Regarding this clonotype: One junction end does not reproduce the germline sequence, and a read error may be involved. The V gene is TRBV5-1, the J gene TRBJ2-3; 10 nucleotides line up with TRBD1. Germline V lookup: CDR1 SGHRS, CDR2 YFSETQ. The CDR3 length is 14 residues. In DNA, the CDR3 is TGTACCAGCAGCCTCCGGGACAGGGGCGATATGCAGTATTTT. This codes for CTSSLRDRGDMQYF.

This chain connects TRBV11-2 to TRBJ2-3; weak D call: TRBD2 (6 bases). V was pared by 7 bases and J by 3 bases, with 17 bases between. Germline V lookup: CDR1 SGHAT, CDR2 FQNNGV. The CDR3 consists of 15 residues. The CDR3 DNA sequence: TGTGCCAGCACCGCCGGGAGAGTAACTACAGATACGCAGTATTTT. This codes for CASTAGRVTTDTQYF. Based on the CDR3 plus reference TRBV11-2 and TRBJ2-3, the full variable domain is EAGVAQSPRYKIIEKRQSVAFWCNPISGHATLYWYQQILGQGPKLLIQFQNNGVVDDSQLPKDRFSAERLKGVDSTLKIQPAKLEDSAVYLCASTAGRVTTDTQYFGPGTRLTVL.

Concerning this clonotype itself: The germline gene is not matched at one end of the junction; a read error may be the cause. V gene TRBV20-1 combines with J gene TRBJ1-4, with D unresolved. CDR1 DFQATT and CDR2 SNEGSKA come from the germline V gene (reference sequence). The CDR3 has 13 amino acids. The CDR3 reads CSAIGSWGEKLFF. CDR3 sequence (DNA): TGCAGCGCTATAGGTTCTTGGGGTGAAAAACTGTTTTTT.

About this clonotype: At one end, the junction sequence differs from germline, possibly due to a read error. The chain has TRBV5-4 and TRBJ2-3; TRBD2 agrees at 8 bases. CDR1 is SGHNT, CDR2 YYREEE, per germline (reference sequence). The CDR3 is 16 residues long. The CDR3 loop reads CASSSSQRGCRDTQYF. Written as DNA, the CDR3 is TGCGCCAGCAGTTCGTCCCAGCGGGGGTGTAGAGATACGCAGTATTTT.

In this sample, this clonotype turned up a few times. The rearrangement links TRBV5-1 to TRBJ2-1; TRBD2 aligns across 10 bases. J gave up 8 bases and V 4 bases, and 12 bases lay outside the gene matches. Germline V gene data show CDR1 as SGHRS and CDR2 as YFSETQ. The CDR3 totals 16 residues. This chain's CDR3 is CASSPRRAGGLHEQFF. The CDR3 nucleotides read TGCGCCAGCAGCCCCAGGCGAGCGGGAGGGCTCCATGAGCAGTTCTTC.

This clonotype was counted many times. V and J are TRBV12-3 or TRBV12-4 and TRBJ1-1; no firm D call. The V and J ends lost 5 bases and 0 bases respectively, with 4 bases between them. The CDR3 has 12 residues. The CDR3 here is CASSPMNTEAFF. For the CDR3, the DNA is TGTGCCAGCAGTCCTATGAACACTGAAGCTTTCTTT.

The chain links TRBV12-3 or TRBV12-4 to TRBJ2-5; D might be TRBD2 (5 bases). The length of the CDR3 is 13 residues. Trimming took off 4 bases at V and 1 base at J, with 7 bases between the two ends. The CDR3 coding sequence is TGTGCCAGCAGTTCGCGGGTCCAAGAGACCCAGTACTTC. This sequence encodes CASSSRVQETQYF.

Regarding this clonotype: This may stem from a read error, because a much larger clone lies one nucleotide away. Given the absence of the conserved phenylalanine or tryptophan at the CDR3 end, a read error is likely. The DNA is omitted, as the CDR3 cannot be located on it reliably, and the CDR3 follows TCRdb's listing. The chain carries TRBV10-3 and TRBJ2-7. A total of 8 residues make up the CDR3, ends included. Germline V gene lookup returns CDR1 ENHRY and CDR2 SYGVKD. CDR3 sequence reads: CAIREGCI.

Remarks on this clonotype: This may stem from a read error, because a much larger clone lies one nucleotide away. The chain is built from TRBV10-3 and TRBJ2-2; either TRBD1 or TRBD2 may supply D (5 bases each). Deletions cut 11 bases from V and 7 bases from J, with 23 bases between. The V gene's germline CDR1 is ENHRY and CDR2 SYGVKD. There are 15 residues in the CDR3. CDR3 sequence (DNA): TGTGCCGCACAGGCGGGTTTGGGTTTGCACGGGGAGCTGTTTTTT. It encodes CAAQAGLGLHGELFF.

To note about this clonotype: A much larger clone is a single base away; this may be a read error. The CDR3 spells CVSSQDGGGGQPQHF. As DNA, the CDR3 is TGCGTCAGCAGCCAAGATGGAGGGGGCGGCCAGCCCCAGCATTTT. The rearrangement joins TRBV4-3 to TRBJ1-5, with TRBD1 matching 7 bases. This CDR3 region has 15 residues. The germline gives CDR1 LGHNA, CDR2 YSLEER.

Remarks on this clonotype: An end of the junction differs from the germline gene, which may be a read error. V usage is TRBV5-1 and J usage is TRBJ1-1; D possibly corresponds to TRBD1 (5 bases). The germline V gene encodes CDR1 SGHRS and CDR2 YFSETQ. This CDR3 comprises 18 residues. CDR3 DNA sequence: TGCGCCAGCAGCCCCCCCTTGGGGCAGGAAACCTTGAACGCTGAAGCTTTCTTT. Its translation is CASSPPLGQETLNAEAFF.

Only one count was recorded for this clonotype. V gene TRBV20-1 combines with J gene TRBJ2-1; 8 bases map to TRBD2. V gave up 2 bases and J gave up 8 bases; unmatched junction bases: 8. Germline V CDR1 and CDR2: DFQATT, SNEGSKA (reference sequence). The CDR3 extends over 14 amino acids. The CDR3 DNA follows: TGCAGTGCTAGAAATCAACGGACTAGCTATGAGCAGTTCTTC. The encoded protein is CSARNQRTSYEQFF.

In this sample, this clonotype turned up a few times. V gene TRBV21-1 combines with J gene TRBJ1-2; the table gives TRBD1 as D, unverified against the DNA. TRBV21-1 is shown as a pseudogene. CDR3 length equals 13 residues. CDR3 in amino acids: CASSSTGGCGYTF. As DNA, the CDR3 is TGTGCCAGCAGCTCAACAGGGGGCTGCGGCTACACCTTC.

As for this clonotype: A much more abundant neighbour one base away suggests this may be a read error. The chain combines TRBV20-1 with TRBJ2-7; the D is unclear. The V and J ends lost 7 bases and 2 bases respectively, with 15 bases between them. The germline V gene has CDR1 DFQATT and CDR2 SNEGSKA (reference sequence). This CDR3 is built from 13 residues. CDR3 DNA sequence: TGCAGTGTTACCGGACGGCGTGCCTACGAGCAGTACTTC. Translation gives CSVTGRRAYEQYF.

This clonotype was seen a few times. The V gene is TRBV20-1, the J gene TRBJ2-5; D is tentatively TRBD1 or TRBD2 (6 bases each). The germline V gene has CDR1 DFQATT and CDR2 SNEGSKA (reference sequence). The V and J ends lost 4 bases and 11 bases respectively, with 20 bases between them. The length of the CDR3 is 13 residues. The CDR3 is CSAKAGGQGTQYF. For the CDR3, the DNA is TGCAGTGCTAAAGCTGGGGGCCAAGGGACTCAGTACTTC.

The chain links TRBV11-2 to TRBJ2-1; a weak D match, TRBD1 (6 bases). V lost 6 bases and J lost 9, with 18 bases in between. This CDR3 has 14 amino acids. CDR1 and CDR2 (germline): SGHAT, FQNNGV. CDR3: CASRKEGVAGEQFF. Written as DNA, the CDR3 is TGTGCCAGCAGAAAAGAGGGGGTCGCCGGTGAGCAGTTCTTC.

This clonotype was observed a single time. The junction does not match germline at one end; this may be a read error. This sequence joins TRBV11-2 and TRBJ2-2; 7 nucleotides align to TRBD2. CDR3 length equals 15 residues. Germline CDR1 is SGHAT and CDR2 is FQNNGV. CDR3 nucleotides: TGTGCCAGCTTGGCCGCCAGCGGGAACACCGGGGAGCTGATTTTT. Translation gives CASLAASGNTGELIF.

In the case of this clonotype: Its ends do not fully match the called genes, so a read error is possible. The chain uses TRBV6-2 or TRBV6-3 and TRBJ1-2, with D hard to call. The germline CDR1 and CDR2 sequences are MNHEY and SVGEGT. The CDR3 length is 16 residues. CDR3: CASRTPLDGVNCGYTF. CDR3 in DNA: TGTGCCAGCAGAACACCGTTGGACGGGGTTAACTGTGGCTACACCTTC.